The sequence of this T cell receptor (beta chain) was determined in a study of regulatory dendritic cells for organ transplantation. Assay: immunoSEQ multiplex PCR; the TCRdb copy retains only in-frame clones and omits some. The table records 20,000 to 25,000 clones, 74% of them present only once. CDR3 length equals 14 residues. Trimming removed 9 bases at V and 4 bases at J, with 18 bases between. Looked up from germline, CDR1 is LNHDA and CDR2 is SQIVND (reference sequence). Naive CD45RA+ and memory CD45RO+ CD4+ or CD8+ T cells were FACS-sorted. A remark on this clone: The target antigen is unknown.

Overall study findings and caveats: Naive T cells showed high diversity, memory cells less, memory CD8+ least. Memory CD8+ clonal expansion seemed more limited with regulatory than mature dendritic cells. Considerable individual heterogeneity was seen in alloreactive memory CD8+ T cells.

The receptor was derived from a human donor in good health. This sequence joins TRBV19 and TRBJ1-2; no firm D call. Specimen: memory CD4+ T cells from blood. The subset is: CD45RO+ memory T cells. In nucleotides, the CDR3 is TGTGCCAGCGAAGCTCGGGGTTTTCGCTATGGCTACACCTTC. Translating it yields CASEARGFRYGYTF.